A selection of T cell receptor beta chains follows, all from one sample in a study of OX40 agonist ivuxolimab in advanced cancers. Repertoires were generated with immunoSEQ multiplex PCR, while TCRdb's copy carries only in-frame clones and drops some. The table records about 120,000 clones, about 93% of them present only once. The specimen was CD4+ or CD8+ T cells sorted from blood, collected in a trial of the OX40 agonist ivuxolimab. The receptors here all came from an adult with an advanced solid tumor such as melanoma, head and neck, liver or kidney cancer. Each CDR3 is given with its conserved first and last residue. D genes are given only for firm matches. Clone size is given for some rows only: seen once, a few or many times, or a class if the clone is expanded.

CDR3nt	CDR3aa	v_gene	j_gene	d_gene	abundance
TGTGCCAGCAGTTTATCGAGACCCAGGTTCGGAGTCTATGGCTACACCTTC	CASSLSRPRFGVYGYTF	TRBV27	TRBJ1-2	-	-
TGTGCCAGCAGCAAAGAGACGCGTCTGAACACCGGGGAGCTGTTTTTT	CASSKETRLNTGELFF	TRBV21-1	TRBJ2-2	-	-
TGTGCCAGCAGCTTAGTCCGGGACGGAGAGACCCAGTACTTC	CASSLVRDGETQYF	TRBV11-2	TRBJ2-5	-	once
TGTGCCAGCAGTTCCCCAGGGGGCGGGAGGCTGGAGACCCAGTACTTC	CASSSPGGGRLETQYF	TRBV28	TRBJ2-5	-	-
TGTGCCACCAGCCCACTAGCGGGAGGCCCTCACGTCTTC	CATSPLAGGPHVF	TRBV15	TRBJ2-1	TRBD2	-
TGTGCCAGCAGCTACCAGTCCGGGGGGGCAGGTACGCAGTATTTT	CASSYQSGGAGTQYF	TRBV6-5	TRBJ2-3	TRBD2	-
TGTGCCAGCAGTTTCTTAGGGGGGGGCCAAGAGACCCAGTACTTC	CASSFLGGGQETQYF	TRBV27	TRBJ2-5	-	-
TGTGCCAGTAGGAGGGGTCCCCTCAACACTGAAGCTTTCTTT	CASRRGPLNTEAFF	TRBV19	TRBJ1-1	-	few
TGTGCCAGCAGCTTAATTGGGCAGGGGGCGAGGGAGCAGTACTTC	CASSLIGQGAREQYF	TRBV7-2	TRBJ2-7	TRBD1	-
TGCGCCAGCAGCTTACCCGGGACAGGGGGCGAGCAGTACTTC	CASSLPGTGGEQYF	TRBV5-1	TRBJ2-7	TRBD1	-
TGTGCCAGCAGCTTAAGTCGACAGGGGATCACCGGGGAGCTGTTTTTT	CASSLSRQGITGELFF	TRBV7-2	TRBJ2-2	TRBD1	-
TGTGCCAGCAGTCCCGGCGGGGGGCTTACCTACAATGAGCAGTTCTTC	CASSPGGGLTYNEQFF	TRBV2	TRBJ2-1	TRBD2	-
TGTGCCAGCACCCGGACAGCGTTCTACGAGCAGTACTTC	CASTRTAFYEQYF	TRBV6-5	TRBJ2-7	-	-
TGTGCCAGCAGCTTAGAACTGCTCGGGGAAGCTTTCTTT	CASSLELLGEAFF	TRBV7-9	TRBJ1-1	-	-
TGTGCCAGCAGTTACTCGGGACGGACGAACACTGAAGCTTTCTTT	CASSYSGRTNTEAFF	TRBV6-6	TRBJ1-1	-	-
TGTGCCAGCAGCGGGGCCCAGGATAGCGGCTTCTCCTACGAGCAGTACTTC	CASSGAQDSGFSYEQYF	TRBV9	TRBJ2-7	-	-
TGTGCCAGCAGCCCTGCACAGGGAATTGCGAATCAGCCCCAGCATTTT	CASSPAQGIANQPQHF	TRBV27	TRBJ1-5	-	-
TGCGCCAGCAGCCGTACTAGCGGATCCTACGAGCAGTACTTC	CASSRTSGSYEQYF	TRBV5-1	TRBJ2-7	TRBD2	-
TGTGCCAGCCGGGACAGAAACATTCAGTACTTC	CASRDRNIQYF	TRBV19	TRBJ2-4	TRBD1	-
TGTGCCAGCGCCGATAGGCAGGCACTAATGGGTGAGCAGTACTTC	CASADRQALMGEQYF	TRBV18	TRBJ2-7	-	once
TGTGCCAGTAGTATTGCAGGGACGGAGACCCAGTACTTC	CASSIAGTETQYF	TRBV19	TRBJ2-5	-	-
TGCAGTGCTGCCCACCCCAATGAGCAGTTCTTC	CSAAHPNEQFF	TRBV20-1	TRBJ2-1	-	-
TGTGCCAGCACTCCAATGGAAATCGGGGAGCTGTTTTTT	CASTPMEIGELFF	TRBV9	TRBJ2-2	-	-
TGTGCCAGCAGCTTACCAGTTCAAGAGACCCAGTACTTC	CASSLPVQETQYF	TRBV7-2	TRBJ2-5	-	-
TGTGCCAGCAGTTGGACAGGGGTTAATGAAAAACTGTTTTTT	CASSWTGVNEKLFF	TRBV11-2	TRBJ1-4	TRBD1	-
TGTGCCAGCAGTTATCTTGAGGGGCAGTTCTTC	CASSYLEGQFF	TRBV6-6	TRBJ2-1	-	-
TGTGCCAGCAGATTTCAAGGGGGGACCGGGGAGCTGTTTTTT	CASRFQGGTGELFF	TRBV6-5	TRBJ2-2	-	-
TGTGCCAGCAGCTTGGACAGAAAGGACTATGGCTACACCTTC	CASSLDRKDYGYTF	TRBV5-4	TRBJ1-2	-	-
TGCGCCAGCAGCCAAGAACAGGGATACGGCTACACCTTC	CASSQEQGYGYTF	TRBV4-1	TRBJ1-2	-	-
TGTGCCAGCAGTTTAAACCGATACGGGGAGCTGTTTTTT	CASSLNRYGELFF	TRBV28	TRBJ2-2	-	-
TGTGCCAGCTCACCGACCGGGGATGCACCGCAGTATTTT	CASSPTGDAPQYF	TRBV18	TRBJ2-3	-	-
TGTGCCAGCAGCCCGAACCTCTGGGGCGGGCAAGGTCAAGAGACCCAGTACTTC	CASSPNLWGGQGQETQYF	TRBV9	TRBJ2-5	-	-
TGTGCCAGCACCCTCGGGCAGACCCAGTACTTC	CASTLGQTQYF	TRBV7-9	TRBJ2-5	-	-
TGTGCCAGCAGCGATTTCTCCGGGACGGTGGCAGAAGCTTTCTTT	CASSDFSGTVAEAFF	TRBV7-3	TRBJ1-1	-	-
TGTGCCAGCATGCTCCTCGGGACAGGGAAAGATACGCAGTATTTT	CASMLLGTGKDTQYF	TRBV11-2	TRBJ2-3	TRBD1	-
TGTGCCAGCAGTGCGCTGGGAGCGGGGGGGCTCTACGAGCAGTACTTC	CASSALGAGGLYEQYF	TRBV6-1	TRBJ2-7	TRBD2	-
TGTGCCAGCAGTATGGACAGGGTTCAGCCCCAGCATTTT	CASSMDRVQPQHF	TRBV6-5	TRBJ1-5	TRBD1	-
TGCGCCAGCAGCTTGGATGGGGGCAAGAATGAAAAACTGTTTTTT	CASSLDGGKNEKLFF	TRBV5-1	TRBJ1-4	-	-
TGTGCCAGCTCACCAAAGGACGGCGTGAGGGCTTTCTTT	CASSPKDGVRAFF	TRBV18	TRBJ1-1	-	-
TGTGCCAGCAGTGTTCTCACCGGGACAGGGAAGGAGACCCAGTACTTC	CASSVLTGTGKETQYF	TRBV25-1	TRBJ2-5	TRBD1	-
TGTGCCAGCAGTGGCTTCAGGAACACCGGGGAGCTGTTTTTT	CASSGFRNTGELFF	TRBV25-1	TRBJ2-2	-	once
TGTGCCACCAGCGGGCCCTCCCCGGGTCAGCCCCAGCATTTT	CATSGPSPGQPQHF	TRBV15	TRBJ1-5	-	-